The sequence of this T cell receptor beta chain was determined in a study of cytomegalovirus exposure and HLA in healthy donors. Background on the study: Earlier findings included some 100 million unique TCR beta sequences obtained from about 170 million T cells. Overall study results and limits: In a later analysis, several top co-occurrence clusters appeared linked to parvovirus B19, influenza, CMV and Epstein-Barr virus. Across all donors, roughly uniform sequencing depth was an assumption of the presence/absence analyses.

Primers included in the PCR were 60 Vbeta and 13 Jbeta primers. Assay: immunoSEQ multiplex PCR; the TCRdb copy retains only in-frame clones and omits some. The table shows 150,000 to 200,000 clones, with less than 80% occurring only once. On this clone: The antigen is not known.

Germline values: CDR1 SGHTA, CDR2 FQGNSA. Trimming at V came to 1 base and at J to 5 bases, leaving 2 bases not matched to a gene. This CDR3 is built from 15 residues. The rearrangement uses TRBV7-2 and TRBJ2-7; 13 positions agree with TRBD2. This TCR derives from a man aged 35 to 55 in good health and CMV-seronegative. Sequenced material: PBMCs. In DNA form, the CDR3 reads TGTGCCAGCAGCTTAGAACTAGCGGGAGGGCACGAGCAGTACTTC. Translating it yields CASSLELAGGHEQYF. The full variable domain, with the rest looked up from reference TRBV7-2 and TRBJ2-7, is GAGVSQSPSNKVTEKGKDVELRCDPISGHTALYWYRQSLGQGLEFLIYFQGNSAPDKSGLPSDRFSAERTGGSVSTLTIQRTQQEDSAVYLCASSLELAGGHEQYFGPGTRLTVT.